What follows describes a single TCR beta chain. Its antigen is undetermined. This sample was taken from a study of beta chain features in type 1 diabetes. Study observations and caveats: All four CD4+ subsets of Type 1 diabetes patients contained TCRB CDR3s that were moderately but significantly shorter. PCR might show a preference for shorter templates, equally across patients and controls.

The CDR3 loop spans 17 amino acids. Germline loops: CDR1 SEHNR, CDR2 FQNEAQ (reference sequence). The V segment lost 5 bases and the J segment 0 bases; nucleotides outside the gene matches: 9. Isolated RNA was reverse transcribed in full, so expressed TCRB transcripts were sequenced. Clones were read by immunoSEQ multiplex PCR, and TCRdb kept only the in-frame ones, dropping some. The sample has around 360,000 clones, around 13% seen once. Isolation of CD4+ naive, central memory, regulatory and stem cell-like memory cells was achieved by sorting via CD45RO/CCR7/CD25/CD127/CD95/CD27. The chain links TRBV7-9 to TRBJ1-1, with TRBD1 matching 10 bases. The sequence came from a woman younger than 30 with type 1 diabetes. Sequences were obtained from naive CD4+ T cells from blood. CDR3 sequence (DNA): TGTGCCAGCAGCCGGACAGGGGGTCCCCCTTTGAACACTGAAGCTTTCTTT. Residues: CASSRTGGPPLNTEAFF. The full variable domain, its missing parts supplied by reference TRBV7-9 and TRBJ1-1, is DTGVSQNPRHKITKRGQNVTFRCDPISEHNRLYWYRQTLGQGPEFLTYFQNEAQLEKSRLLSDRFSAERPKGSFSTLEIQRTEQGDSAMYLCASSRTGGPPLNTEAFFGQGTRLTVV.